This is a list of T cell receptor beta chains from one sample in a study of blood T cell repertoires in COVID-19. Only in-frame clones appear in the TCRdb table, and some are missing; sequencing was by immunoSEQ multiplex PCR. This sample has about 230,000 clones; approximately 88% occur once, and the top ten carry roughly 2.4%. Sequencing was carried out using PBMCs or T cells enriched from blood (not recorded which). The receptors were sampled from a woman between 35 and 50 years old with acute COVID-19. CDR3s include the opening cysteine and the closing phenylalanine or tryptophan. A D gene is named only where the DNA matches it firmly. The size field is filled for only some rows; it gives once, few, many or a size class.

cdr3_length clone_size j_call d_call v_call cdr3_aa cdr3_nt
12 - TRBJ1-4 - TRBV10-3 CAIRGASEKLFF TGTGCCATCCGCGGTGCATCTGAAAAACTGTTTTTT
16 - TRBJ2-1 TRBD1 TRBV5-1 CASSGQTGDVGNEQFF TGCGCCAGCAGCGGCCAGACAGGGGATGTGGGGAATGAGCAGTTCTTC
13 - TRBJ2-7 - TRBV29-1 CSVEAGATSEQYF TGCAGCGTTGAGGCAGGGGCTACCTCGGAGCAGTACTTC
13 - TRBJ2-7 - TRBV3-1/TRBV3-2 CASSQEASYEQYF TGTGCCAGCAGCCAAGAGGCTAGCTACGAGCAGTACTTC
16 - TRBJ2-2 - TRBV19 CASSSQIAVLTGELFF TGTGCCAGTAGCAGCCAGATTGCGGTCCTCACCGGGGAGCTGTTTTTT
15 - TRBJ2-7 - TRBV7-2 CASSLGAVSSYEQYF TGTGCCAGCAGCTTAGGAGCGGTGAGCTCCTACGAGCAGTACTTC
14 - TRBJ1-3 - TRBV7-6 CASSLSDSGNTIYF TGTGCCAGCAGCTTATCAGACTCTGGAAACACCATATATTTT
14 - TRBJ2-7 TRBD1 TRBV5-4 CASSSRRQGGEQYF TGTGCCAGCAGCTCAAGAAGACAGGGCGGCGAGCAGTACTTC
15 - TRBJ1-4 TRBD1 TRBV12-5 CASGPDRGRREKLFF TGTGCTAGTGGACCGGACAGGGGGCGGAGGGAAAAACTGTTTTTT
13 - TRBJ1-4 TRBD1 TRBV30 CAWSDRGPEKLFF TGTGCCTGGAGTGACAGGGGGCCTGAAAAACTGTTTTTT
17 - TRBJ2-6 - TRBV12-2 CASRLKVTRGGANVLTF TGTGCAAGTCGCTTAAAGGTGACCCGGGGTGGGGCCAACGTCCTGACTTTC
12 - TRBJ2-1 TRBD2 TRBV7-2 CASSWTRNEQFF TGTGCCAGCAGCTGGACTAGAAATGAGCAGTTCTTC
16 - TRBJ1-1 TRBD1 TRBV19 CASSHRRRTGVGEAFF TGTGCCAGTAGCCACCGCCGCAGGACAGGGGTTGGTGAAGCTTTCTTT
15 - TRBJ1-5 TRBD1 TRBV11-3 CASSLGQGNNQPQHF TGTGCCAGCAGCTTAGGACAGGGCAACAATCAGCCCCAGCATTTT
16 - TRBJ1-6 TRBD1 TRBV6-6 CASSRRGDRGNSPLHF TGTGCCAGCAGTCGACGAGGGGACAGGGGCAATTCACCCCTCCACTTT
15 - TRBJ1-1 - TRBV7-2 CASSPARTGETEAFF TGTGCCAGCAGCCCCGCCCGTACAGGAGAGACTGAAGCTTTCTTT
16 - TRBJ2-7 TRBD2 TRBV11-2 CASSSARGGSSYEQYF TGTGCCAGCAGCTCGGCTAGGGGAGGGAGCTCCTACGAGCAGTACTTC
15 - TRBJ1-1 TRBD1 TRBV11-3 CASRKTGGIYTEAFF TGTGCCAGCAGAAAGACAGGGGGAATTTACACTGAAGCTTTCTTT
16 - TRBJ1-6 TRBD1 TRBV7-9 CASSLHGTAPRSPLHF TGTGCCAGCAGCTTACATGGGACAGCCCCGCGTTCACCCCTCCACTTT
18 - TRBJ1-6 TRBD1 TRBV18 CASSPIQGGSSYNSPLHF TGTGCCAGCTCACCTATACAGGGGGGAAGCTCCTATAATTCACCCCTCCACTTT
13 - TRBJ1-2 - TRBV29-1 CSVDPGASYGYTF TGCAGCGTTGACCCAGGGGCGAGCTATGGCTACACCTTC
12 - TRBJ2-5 - TRBV11-2 CASSLAESDQYF TGTGCCAGCAGCTTAGCCGAGAGTGACCAGTACTTC
13 - TRBJ1-2 - TRBV3-1/TRBV3-2 CASSQAGNYGYTF TGTGCCAGCAGCCAAGCAGGGAACTATGGCTACACCTTC
14 - TRBJ1-2 - TRBV4-1 CASSLSDINYGYTF TGCGCCAGCAGCCTCTCCGACATAAACTATGGCTACACCTTC
16 - TRBJ1-6 - TRBV5-1 CASSGRGRDYASPLHF TGCGCCAGCAGCGGGAGAGGACGGGACTACGCGTCACCCCTCCACTTT
14 - TRBJ2-7 - TRBV5-1 CASSGELVSYEQYF TGCGCCAGCAGCGGGGAACTAGTGTCCTACGAGCAGTACTTC
14 - TRBJ1-1 TRBD1 TRBV5-1 CASSWETGLTEAFF TGCGCCAGCAGCTGGGAGACAGGGCTCACTGAAGCTTTCTTT
17 - TRBJ2-3 TRBD2 TRBV28 CASSRLAGGPVADTQYF TGTGCCAGCAGTCGACTAGCGGGGGGGCCCGTAGCAGATACGCAGTATTTT
21 - TRBJ1-1 TRBD1 TRBV29-1 CSVARIPGQRLLELMNTEAFF TGCAGCGTTGCAAGAATTCCGGGACAGAGACTACTAGAGCTCATGAACACTGAAGCTTTCTTT
13 - TRBJ1-1 - TRBV9 CASSVAGQTEAFF TGTGCCAGCAGCGTAGCAGGACAAACTGAAGCTTTCTTT
15 - TRBJ2-5 - TRBV4-1 CASSQVGLARETQYF TGCGCCAGCAGCCAAGTAGGGCTAGCGCGAGAGACCCAGTACTTC
14 - TRBJ2-2 TRBD2 TRBV10-1 CASSTTGLAGSLFF TGCGCCAGCAGTACTACCGGACTAGCGGGAAGTTTGTTTTTT
12 - TRBJ2-7 - TRBV18 CASSGWSGEQYF TGTGCCAGCTCTGGATGGTCGGGGGAGCAGTACTTC
16 - TRBJ2-1 TRBD2 TRBV5-1 CASSLVPSGGATEQFF TGCGCCAGCAGCTTGGTCCCTAGCGGGGGGGCCACTGAGCAGTTCTTC
15 - TRBJ1-6 TRBD1 TRBV7-2 CASSLLDRADSPLHF TGTGCCAGCAGCTTATTGGACAGGGCTGATTCACCCCTCCACTTT
16 - TRBJ2-7 TRBD2 TRBV5-4 CASSPGRRGGPYEQYF TGTGCCAGCAGCCCCGGGCGGCGGGGGGGCCCCTACGAGCAGTACTTC
13 - TRBJ1-5 - TRBV7-2 CASGQTSNQPQHF TGTGCCAGCGGACAAACCAGCAATCAGCCCCAGCATTTT
13 - TRBJ2-1 TRBD2 TRBV3-1/TRBV3-2 CASSPRLANEQFF TGTGCCAGCAGCCCGAGACTAGCGAATGAGCAGTTCTTC
16 - TRBJ1-6 TRBD1 TRBV30 CAWSVPLGQADSPLHF TGTGCCTGGAGTGTCCCCCTCGGACAGGCCGACTCACCCCTCCACTTT
16 once TRBJ1-2 - TRBV5-6 CASSLSGHLGNYGYTF TGTGCCAGCAGCTTGTCGGGACACCTCGGGAACTATGGCTACACCTTC
13 - TRBJ1-2 TRBD1 TRBV24-1 CASSEGANYGYTF TGTGCCTCTTCCGAGGGGGCGAACTATGGCTACACCTTC